This note documents a single TCR beta chain sequence. Its antigen is not identified. This sample is drawn from a study of cytomegalovirus exposure and HLA in healthy donors. Overall study results and limits: Presence/absence analysis assumed near-uniform sequencing depth across donors. Data from an earlier analysis indicated that most TCR beta V segments were productive either about 87% or about 30% of the time.

The PCR ran on 60 Vbeta and 13 Jbeta primers. The repertoire was sequenced with immunoSEQ multiplex PCR; TCRdb's copy has only in-frame clones and lacks some. This sample has 95,000 to 150,000 clones; 81% occur once, and the top ten carry about 1.7%. Sample: PBMCs. The TCR was taken from a man between 18 and 35 years old in good health and CMV-seronegative.

CDR3 amino acids: CASSWGTGGDTEAFF. The CDR3 coding sequence is TGTGCCAGCAGCTGGGGGACAGGGGGAGACACTGAAGCTTTCTTT. The genes are TRBV5-6 and TRBJ1-1, with 11 bases matching TRBD1. This CDR3 contains 15 residues. Losses at the gene ends were 3 bases for V and 3 bases for J; bases not matched to a gene: 4. Germline V lookup: CDR1 SGHDT, CDR2 YYEEEE.